This T cell receptor (beta chain) was documented in a study of T cell responses to AZD1222 COVID-19 vaccine. Broader study findings: There were mostly white British donors and more females than males, and clonal diversity was possibly underestimated.

Germline V CDR1 and CDR2: LNHDA, SQIVND (reference sequence). The length of the CDR3 is 13 residues. V lost 6 bases and J lost 7; bases outside the gene matches: 6. Data came from immunoSEQ multiplex PCR; TCRdb stores just in-frame clones and leaves some out. The sample has 140,000 to 150,000 clones, around 83% seen once. Concerning this clone itself: As yet, its antigen is unknown.

The chain is built from TRBV19 and TRBJ2-1; 7 bases are a match to TRBD2. The input for sequencing was peripheral blood, taken on day 0 of MenACWY control vaccination. This clonotype was obtained from an adult in good health. The CDR3 DNA reads as TGTGCCAGTAGCATGGCCGGGAGGAATGAGCAGTTCTTC. Its protein is CASSMAGRNEQFF. Complete variable domain (other parts from reference TRBV19 and TRBJ2-1): DGGITQSPKYLFRKEGQNVTLSCEQNLNHDAMYWYRQDPGQGLRLIYYSQIVNDFQKGDIAEGYSVSREKKESFPLTVTSAQKNPTAFYLCASSMAGRNEQFFGPGTRLTVL.